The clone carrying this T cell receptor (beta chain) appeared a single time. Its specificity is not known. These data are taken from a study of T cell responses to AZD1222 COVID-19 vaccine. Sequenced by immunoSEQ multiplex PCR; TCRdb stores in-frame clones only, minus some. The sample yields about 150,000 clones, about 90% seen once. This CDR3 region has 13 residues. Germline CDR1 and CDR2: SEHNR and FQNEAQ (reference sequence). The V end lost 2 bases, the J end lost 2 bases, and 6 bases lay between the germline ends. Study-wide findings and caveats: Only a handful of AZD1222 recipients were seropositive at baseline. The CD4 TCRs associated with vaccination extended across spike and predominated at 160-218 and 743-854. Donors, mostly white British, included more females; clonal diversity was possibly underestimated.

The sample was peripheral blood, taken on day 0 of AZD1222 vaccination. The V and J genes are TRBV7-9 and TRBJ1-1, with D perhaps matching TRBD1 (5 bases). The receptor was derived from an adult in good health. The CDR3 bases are TGTGCCAGCAGCTTACAGGGTAACACTGAAGCTTTCTTT. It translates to CASSLQGNTEAFF.